The present T cell receptor (beta chain) was sequenced within a study of T cells in Graves' hyperthyroidism and ophthalmopathy. Study observations and caveats: Separating ophthalmopathy from stable hyperthyroidism was achieved by a 13 V-J model.

To note about this clonotype: What it binds is unknown.

Each patient was aged 18 to 65 and had newly diagnosed hyperthyroidism of under 2 months' duration. Patients showing uncontrolled infection, other autoimmune disease, pregnancy or lactation were ineligible. Extraction of PBMCs used roughly 10 ml of fresh peripheral blood. Using RNA transcripts as the source, TCR beta CDR3 regions were amplified. During a first-round RT-PCR of the TCR CDR3, the HTBI primer set was used. TCRdb fed the multiplex PCR reads into MiXCR, producing one record per CDR3 protein. Here the sample spans some 380,000 distinct CDR3 sequences, less than 15% being singletons. Sequencing input: blood. The sequence came from a man aged 30 to 39 with Graves' hyperthyroidism that later progressed to Graves' ophthalmopathy.

The CDR3 coding sequence is TGTGCCAGCTCACCAGGGTCCTTCAATCAGCCCCAGCATTTT. Protein: CASSPGSFNQPQHF. V usage is TRBV18 and J usage is TRBJ1-5, with D unclear. V was clipped by 2 bases and J by 3 bases, with 8 bases between them. From germline, CDR1 is KGHSH and CDR2 LQKENI. The CDR3 is 14 amino acids. Filled out from reference TRBV18 and TRBJ1-5, the complete variable domain reads NAGVMQNPRHLVRRRGQEARLRCSPMKGHSHVYWYRQLPEEGLKFMVYLQKENIIDESGMPKERFSAEFPKEGPSILRIQQVVRGDSAAYFCASSPGSFNQPQHFGDGTRLSIL.